This entry is about one T cell receptor beta chain. Profiling relied on immunoSEQ multiplex PCR, and the TCRdb table lists in-frame clones only, not all of them. Of approximately 94,000 clones in the sample, around 92% were seen once. The sample is drawn from a study of T cell changes during pregnancy in multiple sclerosis. The V and J ends lost 3 bases and 0 bases, in that order; junction bases with no gene match: 12. The CDR3 has 19 residues. The germline gives CDR1 LGHNA, CDR2 YSLEER. This chain uses TRBV4-3 with TRBJ2-7; 12 nucleotides match TRBD2. The sequences come from peripheral blood, collected after pregnancy. The source is a female donor with multiple sclerosis, enrolled in a pregnancy study. The CDR3 is CASSQRLAGEVSSSYEQYF. The CDR3, as DNA: TGCGCCAGCAGCCAGAGACTAGCGGGGGAAGTCTCGAGCTCCTACGAGCAGTACTTC.